This T cell receptor beta chain is from a study of T cell responses to AZD1222 COVID-19 vaccine. Produced via immunoSEQ multiplex PCR; TCRdb's table is partial and in-frame only. The sample includes 95,000 to 100,000 clones, roughly 87% of them seen just once. Points from the study as a whole: Seropositivity was recorded at baseline in only 5 or 6 AZD1222 recipients. Compared with day 0, the breadth and depth of the Spike-specific TCR repertoire rose significantly after two doses of AZD1222.

V lost 6 bases and J 7 bases, leaving 10 bases between the germline ends. Germline CDR1 and CDR2: ENHRY and SYGVKD. The CDR3 runs 12 residues. Regarding this clone: The antigen is undetermined.

The gene calls are TRBV10-3 and TRBJ2-1; D is perhaps TRBD2 (5 bases). The clonotype comes from an adult in good health. This specimen was peripheral blood, taken on day 0 of AZD1222 vaccination. The CDR3 coding sequence is TGTGCCATCAGCGGACTCTGGAATGAGCAGTTCTTC. Protein sequence: CAISGLWNEQFF.